The following is a T cell receptor (beta chain) sequence with its context. This clone has just a few counts. The antigen it binds to is not known. No clone much larger than this one lies a single base away; base qualities are absent. According to the study, the label for this sample's time point signals: baseline before oral tofacitinib. Peripheral blood and lesional scalp punch biopsies were obtained from patients with alopecia areata. PBMCs were isolated by density centrifugation and stained for CD3, CD4 and CD8, after which CD4+ and CD8+ T cells were sorted on a FACSAria. The sample originates from a study of CD8+ T cells in alopecia areata (dated by TCRdb to the late 2010s). A note on the overall study: Treated patients were enrolled in an open-label pilot trial of oral tofacitinib at 5 to 10 mg twice daily for moderate-to-severe alopecia areata. Tofacitinib was administered for 6 to 18 months, and 6 months of follow-up off drug were then conducted to assess delayed response and recurrence. To study T cell clonal expansion in alopecia areata, the researchers applied high-throughput TCRbeta sequencing to both the C3H/HeJ mouse model and human patients. In humans, TCRbeta sequencing was performed on scalp tissue and on sorted CD4+ and CD8+ peripheral blood T cells from healthy controls and from patients with patchy or totalis/universalis alopecia areata. Tofacitinib-treated patients had biopsies at baseline and at 4 and 24 weeks of treatment, with a later scalp biopsy in several patients. Scalp clonality was compared among normal scalp (n=4), patchy alopecia areata scalp (n=8), and alopecia totalis/universalis scalp (n=8). The RNA source kit depended on sample type: the PAXgene miRNA kit for fixed scalp, the miRNeasy kit for PBMCs, and the RNeasy kit for mouse skin. Amplification of TCRbeta CDR3 regions was done by immunoSEQ multiplex PCR using 35 Vbeta forward primers and 13 Jbeta reverse primers. General findings and caveats noted by the study authors: Scalp TCR repertoire analysis is complicated because resident alphabeta T cells in normal human skin are also sequenced, whereas mouse skin is dominated by gammadelta T cells. Compared with mice, TCR sequences shared between patients were less clear, possibly partly because of HLA diversity across the patient population. Higher clonality and more expanded CD8+ clones were observed in lesional scalp than in normal scalp, particularly in alopecia totalis/universalis, a finding suggestive of antigenic drive.

From its cysteine to its phenylalanine, the CDR3 spans 13 amino acids. The only DNA kept is the CDR3, 39 bases in frame from the first base. The CDR1 and CDR2 encoded by the germline V gene are SQVTM and ANQGSEA. From V the trimming removes 6 bases and from J it removes 1 base, while the gene matches leave 5 bases of the junction unaccounted for. The library came from the immunoSEQ multiplex PCR assay. RNA was extracted from all samples and reverse transcribed into cDNA as template for TCR sequencing. SuperScript III was used to make first-strand cDNA, primed with a 2:1 mix of oligo-dT and random hexamers. A synthetic immune receptor repertoire was used to measure amplification bias, and any remaining bias was corrected computationally. Processing in the source paper ran as follows. Raw reads were preprocessed to remove errors, and CDR3 was defined by IMGT conventions from the conserved cysteine to phenylalanine. To get clonality, Shannon entropy was normalized by log2 of the number of productive unique TCRs and the result was subtracted from 1. Scalp TCRbeta sequences were cross-referenced with sorted blood CD4 and CD8 repertoires so that the CD4 or CD8 identity of scalp clones could be inferred. TCRdb holds this immuneACCESS table with in-frame rearrangements only. Some clones are missing; in checked studies, unresolved V genes explain under half, and the rest has no known cause. V and J calls and clone size are those listed in that table; D and trimming were worked out from the DNA. The sample table records about 180,000 clones; 59% of these occur just once. Clones ranked in the top ten supply roughly 14% of the sample.

The sample consisted of CD4+ T cells sorted from blood, taken at week 0. Recombination connected TRBV29-1 to TRBJ1-1, and 7 junction bases match TRBD1. The receptor was derived from a human donor with alopecia areata. The nucleotides read TGCAGCGTCCTAGGGACAGAGAACACTGAAGCTTTCTTT. Translated, it reads CSVLGTENTEAFF. The full variable domain, completed from the reference TRBV29-1 and TRBJ1-1 proteins outside the CDR3, reads SAVISQKPSRDICQRGTSLTIQCQVDSQVTMMFWYRQQPGQSLTLIATANQGSEATYESGFVIDKFPISRPNLTFSTLTVSNMSPEDSSIYLCSVLGTENTEAFFGQGTRLTVV.